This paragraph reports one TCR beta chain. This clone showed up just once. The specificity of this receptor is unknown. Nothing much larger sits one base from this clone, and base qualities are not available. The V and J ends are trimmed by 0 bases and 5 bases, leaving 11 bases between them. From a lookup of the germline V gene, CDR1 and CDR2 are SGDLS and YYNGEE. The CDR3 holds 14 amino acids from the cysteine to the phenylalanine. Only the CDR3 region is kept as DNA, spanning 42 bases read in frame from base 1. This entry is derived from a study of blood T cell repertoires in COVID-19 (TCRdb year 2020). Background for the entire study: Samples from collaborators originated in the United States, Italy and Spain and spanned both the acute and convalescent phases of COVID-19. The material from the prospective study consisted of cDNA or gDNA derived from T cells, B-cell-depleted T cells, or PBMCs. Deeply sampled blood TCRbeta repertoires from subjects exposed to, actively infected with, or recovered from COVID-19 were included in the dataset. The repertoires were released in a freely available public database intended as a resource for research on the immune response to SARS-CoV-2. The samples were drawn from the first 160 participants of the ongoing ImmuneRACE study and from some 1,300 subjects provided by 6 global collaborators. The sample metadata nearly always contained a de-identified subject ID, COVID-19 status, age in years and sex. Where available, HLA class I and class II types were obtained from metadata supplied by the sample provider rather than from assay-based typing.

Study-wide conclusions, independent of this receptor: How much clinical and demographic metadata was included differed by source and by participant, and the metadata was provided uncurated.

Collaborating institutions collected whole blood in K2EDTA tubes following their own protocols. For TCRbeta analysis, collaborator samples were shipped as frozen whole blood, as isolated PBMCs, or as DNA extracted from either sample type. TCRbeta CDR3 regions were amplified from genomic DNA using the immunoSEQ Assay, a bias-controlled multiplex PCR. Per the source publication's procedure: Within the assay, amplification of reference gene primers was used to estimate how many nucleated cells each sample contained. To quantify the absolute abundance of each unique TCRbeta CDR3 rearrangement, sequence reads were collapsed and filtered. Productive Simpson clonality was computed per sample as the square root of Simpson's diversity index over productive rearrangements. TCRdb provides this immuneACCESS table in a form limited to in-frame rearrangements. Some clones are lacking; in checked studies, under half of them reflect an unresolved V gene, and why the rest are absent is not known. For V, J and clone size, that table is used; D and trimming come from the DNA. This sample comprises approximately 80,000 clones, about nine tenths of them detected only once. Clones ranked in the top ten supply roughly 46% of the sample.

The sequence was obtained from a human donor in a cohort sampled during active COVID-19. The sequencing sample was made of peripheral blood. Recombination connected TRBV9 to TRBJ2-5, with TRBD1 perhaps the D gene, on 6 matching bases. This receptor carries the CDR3 CASSVGAQGETQYF. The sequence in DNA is TGTGCCAGCAGCGTAGGAGCGCAGGGGGAGACCCAGTACTTC.